This T cell receptor (beta chain) was captured in a study of blood T cell repertoires in COVID-19. Study details: T cells, B-cell-depleted T cells, or PBMCs provided the cDNA or gDNA that served as material.

The germline CDR1 and CDR2 sequences are KGHDR and SFDVKD. Deletions cut 4 bases from V and 0 bases from J, with 6 bases between. CDR3 size: 15 residues. Measured with immunoSEQ multiplex PCR; TCRdb has only the in-frame clones, and not every one. The table includes 300,000 to 400,000 clones, 65% to 90% detected once. Sequenced: peripheral blood. The chain is built from TRBV24-1 and TRBJ2-6, with D tentatively TRBD2 (6 bases). The TCR comes from a human donor in a cohort sampled during active COVID-19. CDR3 DNA sequence: TGTGCCACCAGTGACGGGGGCTCTGGGGCCAACGTCCTGACTTTC. Protein product: CATSDGGSGANVLTF.